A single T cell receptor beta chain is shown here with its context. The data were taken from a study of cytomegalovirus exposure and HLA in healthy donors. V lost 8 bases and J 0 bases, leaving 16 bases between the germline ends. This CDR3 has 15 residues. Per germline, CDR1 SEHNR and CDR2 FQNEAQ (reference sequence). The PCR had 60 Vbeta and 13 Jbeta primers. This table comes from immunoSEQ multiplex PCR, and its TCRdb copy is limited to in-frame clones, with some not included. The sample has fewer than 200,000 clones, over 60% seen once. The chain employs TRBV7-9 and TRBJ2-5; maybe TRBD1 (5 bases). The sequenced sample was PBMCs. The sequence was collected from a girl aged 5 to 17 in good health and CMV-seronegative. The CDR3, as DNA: TGTGCCAGCCAGGGCCCCCGGACACACCAAGAGACCCAGTACTTC. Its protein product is CASQGPRTHQETQYF.